Each of the 7 T cell receptor beta chains below was sequenced from the same sample in a study of T cells in Graves' hyperthyroidism and ophthalmopathy. Regions amplified from RNA transcripts were the TCR beta CDR3 regions. TCR CDR3 underwent first-round RT-PCR with the HTBI primer set. TCRdb re-analysed the multiplex PCR reads in MiXCR, keeping a single row per CDR3 protein. The sample has around 720,000 distinct CDR3 sequences, about a third seen once. Material for sequencing was blood. The receptors shown here come from a woman aged 40-49 years with Graves' hyperthyroidism.

This clonotype was recorded many times. CDR3 sequence (DNA): TGCAGCGTTGGGGAGGGCTACGAGCAGTACTTC. Its protein is CSVGEGYEQYF. J is TRBJ2-7 and V is TRBV29-1; 7 nucleotides line up with TRBD2. Trimming took 4 bases from V and 3 from J; bases not matched to a gene: 0. CDR3 length equals 11 residues. Germline V gives CDR1 SQVTM, CDR2 ANQGSEA.

The chain employs TRBV20-1 and TRBJ2-5, with 7 bases aligning to TRBD1. Germline loops: CDR1 DFQATT, CDR2 SNEGSKA (reference sequence). The CDR3 covers 13 residues. V dropped 6 bases and J dropped 8; count of bases not matched to a gene: 12. In DNA form, the CDR3 reads TGCAGTGCGAGCAAAGGACAGGATGAAACCCAGTACTTC. This sequence encodes CSASKGQDETQYF.

The chain couples TRBV13 to TRBJ1-2; D gene unclear. The germline V and J ends were trimmed by 6 bases and 8 bases, with 16 bases remaining between them. The V gene's germline CDR1 is PRHDT and CDR2 FYEKMQ (reference sequence). The CDR3 spans 13 residues. In DNA, the CDR3 is TGTGCCAGCAGTGAGCAGCAGTGGGGAGGCTACACCTTC. Its translation: CASSEQQWGGYTF.

CDR3 nucleotides: TGTGCCAGCTCACGAAATGAACAGGGAAGTTTGGATGAAAAACTGTTTTTT. Encoded protein: CASSRNEQGSLDEKLFF. This chain links TRBV9 with TRBJ1-4, with D perhaps TRBD1 (6 bases). The CDR3 length is 17 residues. V lost 7 bases and J 6 bases, leaving 25 bases between the germline ends. Germline loops: CDR1 SGDLS, CDR2 YYNGEE. The variable domain in full, with the rest retrieved from reference TRBV9 and TRBJ1-4, is DSGVTQTPKHLITATGQRVTLRCSPRSGDLSVYWYQQSLDQGLQFLIQYYNGEERAKGNILERFSAQQFPDLHSELNLSSLELGDSALYFCASSRNEQGSLDEKLFFGSGTQLSVL.

The V gene is TRBV7-9, the J gene TRBJ2-7; 7 bases are shared with TRBD1. Germline loops: CDR1 SEHNR, CDR2 FQNEAQ (reference sequence). The CDR3 length is 15 residues. Trimming took 6 bases from V and 4 from J; bases not matched to a gene: 12. The CDR3 sequence is CASSYTRQGEYEQYF. CDR3 bases: TGTGCCAGCAGTTACACACGACAGGGCGAGTACGAGCAGTACTTC.

This clonotype was found many times. The chain employs TRBV12-3 or TRBV12-4 and TRBJ1-1; no definite D call. Trimming pared 7 bases from V and 1 base from J, leaving 13 bases between. The length of the CDR3 is 14 residues. In nucleotides, the CDR3 is TGTGCCAGCAACCTCGGACCGTGGAACACTGAAGCTTTCTTT. Its protein is CASNLGPWNTEAFF.

This clonotype has more than one count but fewer than ten. V is TRBV25-1 and J is TRBJ2-5; perhaps TRBD2 as D (7 bases). Germline CDR1 is MGHDK and CDR2 is SYGVNS. V was clipped by 6 bases and J by 0 bases, with 23 bases between them. The CDR3 has 18 residues. The CDR3 is CASSQEGLGGRDQETQYF. In nucleotides, the CDR3 is TGTGCCAGCAGCCAAGAGGGTCTCGGGGGGCGAGACCAAGAGACCCAGTACTTC.